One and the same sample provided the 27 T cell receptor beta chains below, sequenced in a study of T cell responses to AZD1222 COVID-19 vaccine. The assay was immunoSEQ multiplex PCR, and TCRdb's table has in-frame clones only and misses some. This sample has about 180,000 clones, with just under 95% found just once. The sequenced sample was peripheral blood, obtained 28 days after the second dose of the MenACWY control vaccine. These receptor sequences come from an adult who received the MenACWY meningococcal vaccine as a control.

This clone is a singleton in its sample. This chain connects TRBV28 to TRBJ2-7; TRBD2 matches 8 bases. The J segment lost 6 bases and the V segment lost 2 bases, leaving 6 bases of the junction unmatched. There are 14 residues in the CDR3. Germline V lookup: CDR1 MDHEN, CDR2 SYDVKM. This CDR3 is CASSLPPRGGEQYF. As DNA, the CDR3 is TGTGCCAGCAGTTTACCTCCTCGGGGGGGCGAGCAGTACTTC.

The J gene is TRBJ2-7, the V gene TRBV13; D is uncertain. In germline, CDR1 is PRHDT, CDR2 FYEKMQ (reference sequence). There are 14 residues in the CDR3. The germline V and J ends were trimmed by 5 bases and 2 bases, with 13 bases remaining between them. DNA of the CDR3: TGTGCCAGCAGCACCGGAAGGGTCGCCTACGAGCAGTACTTC. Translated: CASSTGRVAYEQYF.

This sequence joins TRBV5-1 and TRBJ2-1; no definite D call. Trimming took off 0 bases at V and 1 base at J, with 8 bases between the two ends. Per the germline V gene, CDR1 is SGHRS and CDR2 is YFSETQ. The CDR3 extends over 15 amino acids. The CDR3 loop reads CASSLGDKSYNEQFF. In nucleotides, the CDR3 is TGCGCCAGCAGCTTGGGAGACAAATCCTACAATGAGCAGTTCTTC. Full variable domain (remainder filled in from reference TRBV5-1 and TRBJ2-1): KAGVTQTPRYLIKTRGQQVTLSCSPISGHRSVSWYQQTPGQGLQFLFEYFSETQRNKGNFPGRFSGRQFSNSRSEMNVSTLELGDSALYLCASSLGDKSYNEQFFGPGTRLTVL.

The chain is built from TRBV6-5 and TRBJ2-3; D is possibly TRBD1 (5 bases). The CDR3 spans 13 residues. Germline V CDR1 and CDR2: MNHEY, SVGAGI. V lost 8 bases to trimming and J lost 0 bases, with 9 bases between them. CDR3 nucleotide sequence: TGTGCCAGCTTGGACACAAGCACAGATACGCAGTATTTT. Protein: CASLDTSTDTQYF.

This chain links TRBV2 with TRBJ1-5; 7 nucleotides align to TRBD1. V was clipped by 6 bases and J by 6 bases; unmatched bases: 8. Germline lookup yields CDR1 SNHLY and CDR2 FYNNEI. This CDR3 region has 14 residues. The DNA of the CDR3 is TGTGCCAGCAGGGAACAGGGGCTGAGTCAGCCCCAGCATTTT. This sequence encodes CASREQGLSQPQHF.

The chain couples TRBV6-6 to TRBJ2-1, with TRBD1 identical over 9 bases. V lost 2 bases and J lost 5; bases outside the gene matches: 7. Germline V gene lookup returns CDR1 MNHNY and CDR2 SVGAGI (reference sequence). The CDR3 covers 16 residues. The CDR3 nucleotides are TGTGCCAGCAGTTACGTAGGACAGGGGAGGAACAATGAGCAGTTCTTC. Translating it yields CASSYVGQGRNNEQFF.

The CDR3 spells CASTIQGGSGGTEAFF. In DNA form, the CDR3 reads TGTGCCAGCACCATACAGGGGGGATCGGGAGGCACTGAAGCTTTCTTT. V usage is TRBV7-9 and J usage is TRBJ1-1; 8 bases match TRBD1. The CDR3 totals 16 residues. V gave up 7 bases and J gave up 4 bases; unmatched junction bases: 14. The germline V gene encodes CDR1 SEHNR and CDR2 FQNEAQ (reference sequence).

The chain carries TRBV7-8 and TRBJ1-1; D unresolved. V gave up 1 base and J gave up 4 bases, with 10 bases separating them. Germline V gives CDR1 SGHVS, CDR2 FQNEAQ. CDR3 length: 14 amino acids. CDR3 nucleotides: TGTGCCAGCAGCTTAGAACGGGCGGTCACTGAAGCTTTCTTT. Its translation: CASSLERAVTEAFF.

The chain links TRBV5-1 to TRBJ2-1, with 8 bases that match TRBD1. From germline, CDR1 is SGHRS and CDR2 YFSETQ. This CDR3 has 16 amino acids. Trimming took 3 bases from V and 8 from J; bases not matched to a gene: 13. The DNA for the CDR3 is TGCGCCAGCAGCTGGGGGTTCCGACAGGGGCGAGATGAGCAGTTCTTC. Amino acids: CASSWGFRQGRDEQFF.

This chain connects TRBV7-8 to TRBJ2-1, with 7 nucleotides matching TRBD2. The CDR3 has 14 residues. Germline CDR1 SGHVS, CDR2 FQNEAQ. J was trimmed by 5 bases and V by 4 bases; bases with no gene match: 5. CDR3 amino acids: CASSWTGTNNEQFF. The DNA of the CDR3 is TGTGCCAGCAGCTGGACGGGGACTAACAATGAGCAGTTCTTC.

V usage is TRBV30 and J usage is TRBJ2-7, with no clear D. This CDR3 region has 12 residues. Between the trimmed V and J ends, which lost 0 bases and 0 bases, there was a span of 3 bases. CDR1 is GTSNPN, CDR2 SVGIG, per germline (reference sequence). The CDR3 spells CAWSVTSYEQYF. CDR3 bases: TGTGCCTGGAGTGTAACCTCCTACGAGCAGTACTTC.

CDR3 coding DNA: TGTGCCAGCAGCTTGTATTACAATGAGCAGTTCTTC. Translating gives CASSLYYNEQFF. The rearrangement links TRBV5-5 to TRBJ2-1; D call uncertain. The CDR3 is 12 amino acids. CDR1 and CDR2 from the germline V gene are SGHKS and YYEKEE (reference sequence). Trimming pared 1 base from V and 4 bases from J, leaving 3 bases between.

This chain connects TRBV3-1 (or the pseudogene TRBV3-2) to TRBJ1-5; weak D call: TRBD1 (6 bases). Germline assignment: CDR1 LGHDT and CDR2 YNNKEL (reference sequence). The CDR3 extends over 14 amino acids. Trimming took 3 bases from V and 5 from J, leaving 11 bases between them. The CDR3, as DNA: TGTGCCAGCAGCCAGGGGGGGCCCGATCAGCCCCAGCATTTT. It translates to CASSQGGPDQPQHF.

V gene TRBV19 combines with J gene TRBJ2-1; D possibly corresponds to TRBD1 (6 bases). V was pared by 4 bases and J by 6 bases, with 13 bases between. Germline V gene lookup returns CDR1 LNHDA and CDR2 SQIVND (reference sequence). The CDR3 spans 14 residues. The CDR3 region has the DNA TGTGCCAGTAGTAAGGTACAGGGTCTCAATGAGCAGTTCTTC. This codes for CASSKVQGLNEQFF. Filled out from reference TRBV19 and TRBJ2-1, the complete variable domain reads DGGITQSPKYLFRKEGQNVTLSCEQNLNHDAMYWYRQDPGQGLRLIYYSQIVNDFQKGDIAEGYSVSREKKESFPLTVTSAQKNPTAFYLCASSKVQGLNEQFFGPGTRLTVL.

In nucleotides, the CDR3 is TGCGCCAGCAGCCCTAGAGGAGGACAGGGGGTTCTTGAAGATACGCAGTATTTT. This translates into CASSPRGGQGVLEDTQYF. The rearrangement uses TRBV4-1 and TRBJ2-3; 10 bases fit TRBD1. Germline V gene lookup returns CDR1 MGHRA and CDR2 YSYEKL. J was trimmed by 5 bases and V by 4 bases; bases with no gene match: 15. This CDR3 comprises 18 residues.

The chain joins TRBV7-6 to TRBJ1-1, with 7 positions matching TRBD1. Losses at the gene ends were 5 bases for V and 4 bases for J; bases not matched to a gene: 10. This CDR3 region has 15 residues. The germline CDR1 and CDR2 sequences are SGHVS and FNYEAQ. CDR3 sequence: CASSVGTDPRTEAFF. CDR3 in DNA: TGTGCCAGCAGCGTAGGGACAGACCCCCGCACTGAAGCTTTCTTT.

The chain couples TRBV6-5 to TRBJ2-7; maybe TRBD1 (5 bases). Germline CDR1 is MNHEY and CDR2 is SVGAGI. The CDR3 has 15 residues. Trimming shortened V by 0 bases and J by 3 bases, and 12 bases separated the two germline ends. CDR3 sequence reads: CASSYSYQGNYEQYF. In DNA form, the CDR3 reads TGTGCCAGCAGTTACTCGTATCAGGGTAACTACGAGCAGTACTTC.

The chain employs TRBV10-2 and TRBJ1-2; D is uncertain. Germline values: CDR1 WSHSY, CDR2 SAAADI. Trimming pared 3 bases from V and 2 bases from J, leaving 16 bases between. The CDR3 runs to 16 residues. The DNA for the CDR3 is TGCGCCAGCAGTGACCAGAGGATCAGAGGAAACTATGGCTACACCTTC. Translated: CASSDQRIRGNYGYTF.

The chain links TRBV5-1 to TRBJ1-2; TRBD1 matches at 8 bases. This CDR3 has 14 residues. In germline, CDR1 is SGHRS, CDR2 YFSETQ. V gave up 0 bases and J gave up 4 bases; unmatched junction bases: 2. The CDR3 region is CASSLGDRSYGYTF. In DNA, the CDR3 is TGCGCCAGCAGCTTGGGGGACAGGAGCTATGGCTACACCTTC.

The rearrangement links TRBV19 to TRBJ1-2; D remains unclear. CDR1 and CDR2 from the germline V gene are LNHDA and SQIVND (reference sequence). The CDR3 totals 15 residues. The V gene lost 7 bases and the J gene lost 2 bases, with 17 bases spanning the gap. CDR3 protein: CASTPPGRQNYGYTF. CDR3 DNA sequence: TGTGCCAGTACCCCCCCCGGGCGGCAAAACTATGGCTACACCTTC.

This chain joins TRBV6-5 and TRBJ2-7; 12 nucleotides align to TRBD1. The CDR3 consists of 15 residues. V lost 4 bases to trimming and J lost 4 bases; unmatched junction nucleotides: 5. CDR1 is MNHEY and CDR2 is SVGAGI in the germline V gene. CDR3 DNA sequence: TGTGCCAGCAGTTTAGGGACAGGGGGCATATACGAGCAGTACTTC. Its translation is CASSLGTGGIYEQYF.

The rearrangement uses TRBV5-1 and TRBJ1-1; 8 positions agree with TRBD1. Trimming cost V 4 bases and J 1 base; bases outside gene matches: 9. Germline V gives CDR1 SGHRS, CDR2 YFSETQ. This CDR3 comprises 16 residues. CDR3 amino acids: CASSLDPGQANTEAFF. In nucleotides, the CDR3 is TGCGCCAGCAGCCTTGACCCGGGACAGGCGAACACTGAAGCTTTCTTT.

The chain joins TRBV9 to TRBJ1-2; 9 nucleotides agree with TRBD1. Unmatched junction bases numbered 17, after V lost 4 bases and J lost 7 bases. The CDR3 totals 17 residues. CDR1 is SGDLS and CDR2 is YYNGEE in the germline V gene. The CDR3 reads CASSPTGQGRLSLGYTF. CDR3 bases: TGTGCCAGCAGCCCAACGGGACAGGGCAGGCTATCCCTTGGCTACACCTTC.

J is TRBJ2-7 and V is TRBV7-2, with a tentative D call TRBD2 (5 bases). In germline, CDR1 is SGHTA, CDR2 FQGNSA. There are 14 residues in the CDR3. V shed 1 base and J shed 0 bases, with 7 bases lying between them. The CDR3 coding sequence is TGTGCCAGCAGCTTAGGACTAAACTCCTACGAGCAGTACTTC. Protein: CASSLGLNSYEQYF.

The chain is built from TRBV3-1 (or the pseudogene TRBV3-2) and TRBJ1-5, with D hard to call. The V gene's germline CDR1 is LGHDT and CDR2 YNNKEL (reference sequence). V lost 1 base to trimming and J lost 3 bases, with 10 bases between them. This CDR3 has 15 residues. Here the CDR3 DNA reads TGTGCCAGCAGCCAAGGTTCCAGGAACAATCAGCCCCAGCATTTT. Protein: CASSQGSRNNQPQHF.

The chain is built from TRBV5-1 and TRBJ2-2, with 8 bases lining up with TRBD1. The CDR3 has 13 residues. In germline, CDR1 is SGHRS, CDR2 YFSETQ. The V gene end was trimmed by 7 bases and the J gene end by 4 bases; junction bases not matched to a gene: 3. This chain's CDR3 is CASATGATGELFF. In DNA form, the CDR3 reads TGCGCCAGCGCGACAGGGGCCACCGGGGAGCTGTTTTTT.

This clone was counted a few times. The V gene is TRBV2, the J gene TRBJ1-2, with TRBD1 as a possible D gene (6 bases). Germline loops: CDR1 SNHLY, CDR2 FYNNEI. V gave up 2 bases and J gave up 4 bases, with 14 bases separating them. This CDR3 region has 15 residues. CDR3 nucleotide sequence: TGTGCCAGCAGTGAATTGGGCAGGGGTAGCTATGGCTACACCTTC. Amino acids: CASSELGRGSYGYTF. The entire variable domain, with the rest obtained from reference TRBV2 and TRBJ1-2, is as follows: EPEVTQTPSHQVTQMGQEVILRCVPISNHLYFYWYRQILGQKVEFLVSFYNNEISEKSEIFDDQFSVERPDGSNFTLKIRSTKLEDSAMYFCASSELGRGSYGYTFGSGTRLTVV.